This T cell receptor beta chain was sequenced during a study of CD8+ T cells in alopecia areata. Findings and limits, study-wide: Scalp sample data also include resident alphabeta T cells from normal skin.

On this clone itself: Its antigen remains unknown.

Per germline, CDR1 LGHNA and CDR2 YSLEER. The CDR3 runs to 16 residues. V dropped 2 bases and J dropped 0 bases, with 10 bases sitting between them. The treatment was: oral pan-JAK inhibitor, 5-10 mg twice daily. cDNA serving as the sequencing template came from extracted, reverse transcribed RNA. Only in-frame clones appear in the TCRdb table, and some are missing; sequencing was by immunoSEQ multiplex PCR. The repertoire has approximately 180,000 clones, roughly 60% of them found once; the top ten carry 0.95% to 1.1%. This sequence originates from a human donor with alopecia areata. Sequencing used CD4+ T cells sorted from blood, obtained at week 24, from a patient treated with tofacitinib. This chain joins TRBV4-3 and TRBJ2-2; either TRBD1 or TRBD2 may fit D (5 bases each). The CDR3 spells CASSQSGATNTGELFF. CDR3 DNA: TGCGCCAGCAGCCAATCCGGGGCCACGAACACCGGGGAGCTGTTTTTT.